The TCR beta chain under discussion was sequenced for a study of identical twins. This clonotype was seen only a few times. What it binds is not known. The study's findings and limits: The models systematically underestimated how much out-of-frame TCR alpha was shared in monozygotic twins.

TCRdb independently ran MiXCR on the 5' RACE reads; one entry per CDR3 protein. The sample has about 290,000 distinct CDR3 sequences; less than 9.5% are singletons. This same sample was also part of a study on yellow fever vaccine responses in identical twins.

The receptor was derived from a woman younger than 30 in good health. Sequenced input: CD8+ T cells sorted from blood.

CDR3 coding DNA: TGTGCCAGCAGCTCAAGGGCGCCCGAGCAGTACTTC. Residues: CASSSRAPEQYF. V and J are TRBV13 and TRBJ2-7, with unresolved D. The CDR3 covers 12 residues. CDR1 is PRHDT, CDR2 FYEKMQ, per germline (reference sequence). Trimming removed 4 bases at V and 6 bases at J, with 10 bases between.